This TCR beta chain was recorded in a study of T cell responses to AZD1222 COVID-19 vaccine. Whole-study results and caveats: Only a handful of people who got AZD1222 tested seropositive at baseline.

Germline V gives CDR1 LGHDT, CDR2 YNNKEL (reference sequence). This CDR3 has 13 amino acids. V shed 5 bases and J shed 6 bases, with 11 bases lying between them. The method was immunoSEQ multiplex PCR; TCRdb's version includes in-frame clones alone and lacks a portion of them. The data hold 99,000 or so clones, with about 93% observed a single time. Comment on this clone: Its antigen is currently unknown.

The input for sequencing was peripheral blood, taken on day 0 of AZD1222 vaccination. The TCR was taken from an adult in good health. The chain recombines TRBV3-1 (or the pseudogene TRBV3-2) with TRBJ2-1, with D tentatively TRBD2 (5 bases). CDR3 region: CASSSPRGNEQFF. The CDR3 DNA follows: TGTGCCAGCAGCTCCCCTCGGGGCAATGAGCAGTTCTTC.